Listed below are T cell receptor beta chains from one sample, sequenced in a study of T cell repertoires in aging, cancer and after chemotherapy. TCRdb ran MiXCR on the multiplex PCR reads and lists one entry per CDR3 protein. The sample lists several thousand distinct CDR3 sequences, about 40% seen once, with around 6.8% in the top ten. Input material: blood. The receptors were sampled from a human donor with a blood cancer. The CDR3 runs from the conserved cysteine through the conserved F or W. The D gene is left open where the match is weak. Rows may omit the clone size; those that give it use once, few, many or a size class.

V gene	clone size	CDR3 length	J gene	D gene	CDR3 protein	CDR3 DNA
TRBV5-5	NA	14	TRBJ2-5	NA	CASSRDFYQETQYF	TGTGCCAGCAGTCGGGACTTTTACCAAGAGACCCAGTACTTC
TRBV6-5	NA	14	TRBJ2-7	NA	CANYGVSDSYEQYF	TGTGCCAATTACGGAGTCTCGGACTCCTACGAGCAGTACTTC
TRBV29-1	NA	14	TRBJ1-4	NA	CSVDTGATNEKLFF	TGCAGCGTTGACACAGGCGCAACTAATGAAAAACTGTTTTTT
TRBV6-5	NA	16	TRBJ2-6	NA	CASSRTVLVEANVLTF	TGTGCCAGCAGTAGGACAGTCCTAGTTGAGGCCAACGTCCTGACTTTC
TRBV7-2	NA	13	TRBJ2-2	NA	CASSSRNTGELFF	TGTGCCAGCAGCTCCCGAAACACCGGGGAGCTGTTTTTT
TRBV6-4	NA	15	TRBJ2-3	NA	CASSDRGSSTDTQYF	TGTGCCAGCAGTGACAGGGGTTCTAGCACAGATACGCAGTATTTT
TRBV18	NA	16	TRBJ2-2	NA	CASSRIGSGQSGELFF	TGTGCCAGCTCACGCATCGGCTCAGGGCAATCCGGGGAGCTGTTTTTT
TRBV19	NA	15	TRBJ2-1	TRBD2	CASSRLAGEYNEQFF	TGTGCCAGTAGTAGACTAGCGGGGGAGTACAATGAGCAGTTCTTC
TRBV19	medium-sized	16	TRBJ2-1	NA	CASSIGSGTSNNEQFF	TGTGCCAGTAGTATAGGCTCCGGGACATCAAACAATGAGCAGTTCTTC
TRBV7-6	NA	13	TRBJ1-1	NA	CASRRQENTEAFF	TGTGCCAGCAGAAGACAGGAGAACACTGAAGCTTTCTTT
TRBV6-6	NA	14	TRBJ1-5	NA	CASSRTSSNQPQHF	TGTGCCAGCAGTCGGACCTCGAGCAATCAGCCCCAGCATTTT
TRBV20-1	once	12	TRBJ2-5	NA	CSARPNQETQYF	TGCAGTGCTAGGCCGAACCAAGAGACCCAGTACTTC
TRBV5-4	NA	13	TRBJ1-4	NA	CASSLQGREKLSF	TGTGCCAGCAGCTTGCAGGGCAGGGAAAAACTGTCTTTT
TRBV6-2/TRBV6-3	NA	13	TRBJ1-2	TRBD1	CASRTGQHYGYTF	TGTGCCAGCAGGACGGGACAGCACTATGGCTACACCTTC
TRBV15	NA	14	TRBJ2-5	TRBD2	CATSGRGGGETQYF	TGTGCCACCAGCGGACGGGGGGGCGGGGAGACCCAGTACTTC
TRBV15	few	13	TRBJ2-3	NA	CATSTGSTDTQYF	TGTGCCACCAGCACCGGGAGCACAGATACGCAGTATTTT
TRBV6-5	NA	14	TRBJ2-3	NA	CASGNRGGMDTQYF	TGTGCCAGCGGGAATCGGGGCGGTATGGATACGCAGTATTTT
TRBV30	NA	16	TRBJ2-7	TRBD2	CAWRAPGSGDSYEQYF	TGTGCCTGGAGGGCCCCAGGTAGCGGGGACTCCTACGAGCAGTACTTC
TRBV13	NA	13	TRBJ1-2	NA	CASSLGQSQSYTF	TGTGCCAGCAGCTTAGGACAGTCCCAAAGCTACACCTTC
TRBV7-2	NA	14	TRBJ2-7	NA	CASSQEWAQYEQYF	TGTGCCAGCAGCCAGGAGTGGGCCCAGTACGAGCAGTACTTC
TRBV6-5	NA	14	TRBJ1-1	NA	CASKEGGINTEAFF	TGTGCCAGCAAGGAGGGGGGGATAAACACTGAAGCTTTCTTT
TRBV6-5	few	12	TRBJ2-7	TRBD2	CAAGSGRVGQYF	TGTGCCGCGGGTAGCGGGAGGGTTGGGCAGTACTTC
TRBV11-1	NA	13	TRBJ1-1	NA	CASSAILNTKAFF	TGTGCCAGCAGCGCAATATTGAACACTAAAGCTTTCTTT
TRBV19	NA	16	TRBJ2-3	TRBD2	CASSPRWTSGTDTQYF	TGTGCCAGTAGTCCCCGGTGGACTAGCGGCACAGATACGCAGTATTTT
TRBV11-2	NA	15	TRBJ2-5	TRBD2	CASSLALSGRETQYF	TGTGCCAGCAGCTTGGCGCTTAGCGGGAGAGAGACCCAGTACTTC
TRBV30	NA	11	TRBJ2-7	NA	CAWSRTYEQYF	TGTGCCTGGAGCCGAACCTACGAGCAGTACTTC
TRBV5-1	NA	14	TRBJ2-5	TRBD2	CASSPKAGGETQYF	TGCGCCAGCAGCCCGAAAGCGGGAGGGGAGACCCAGTACTTC
TRBV19	NA	15	TRBJ1-1	NA	CASSIGLGDVGEAFF	TGTGCCAGTAGTATCGGCCTAGGGGACGTCGGTGAAGCTTTCTTT